This T cell receptor (beta chain) was identified in a study of monozygotic twins with inflammatory bowel disease. Study-wide points: Reduced clonotype sharing with other individuals was observed in IBD patients relative to healthy twins, especially with disease activity. Against healthy co-twins, IBD patients had lower TCRbeta diversity (measured by inverse Simpson).

In the case of this clonotype: No antigen is known for it.

Each of the TCR libraries took approximately 3,500 ng of total RNA. TCRdb reanalyzed the 5' RACE reads, giving one entry per CDR3 protein sequence and no DNA. This table holds about 210,000 distinct CDR3 sequences. Germline CDR1 is SGHTA and CDR2 is FQGNSA. CDR3 size: 15 residues. The chain links TRBV7-2 to TRBJ1-2. Sequencing was carried out using blood. The clonotype was recovered from a human donor with ulcerative colitis or Crohn's disease, or a healthy co-twin of an affected twin (not recorded which). CDR3 protein: CASSLSTVASYGYTF.